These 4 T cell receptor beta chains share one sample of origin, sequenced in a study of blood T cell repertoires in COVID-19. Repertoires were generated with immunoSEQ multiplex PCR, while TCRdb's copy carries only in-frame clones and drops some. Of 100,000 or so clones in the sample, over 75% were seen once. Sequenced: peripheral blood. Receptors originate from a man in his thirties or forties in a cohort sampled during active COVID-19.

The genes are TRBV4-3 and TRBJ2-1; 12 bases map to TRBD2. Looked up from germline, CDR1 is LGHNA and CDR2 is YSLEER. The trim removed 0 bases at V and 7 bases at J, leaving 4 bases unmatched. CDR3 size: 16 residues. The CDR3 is CASSQDASGGGNEQFF. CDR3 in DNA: TGCGCCAGCAGCCAAGATGCTAGCGGGGGGGGGAATGAGCAGTTCTTC.

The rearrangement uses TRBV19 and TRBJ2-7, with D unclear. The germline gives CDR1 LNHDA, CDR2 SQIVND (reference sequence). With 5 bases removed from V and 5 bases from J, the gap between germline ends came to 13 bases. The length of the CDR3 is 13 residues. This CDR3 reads CASSSVNTDEQYF. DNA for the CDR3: TGTGCCAGTAGTTCTGTTAACACCGACGAGCAGTACTTC.

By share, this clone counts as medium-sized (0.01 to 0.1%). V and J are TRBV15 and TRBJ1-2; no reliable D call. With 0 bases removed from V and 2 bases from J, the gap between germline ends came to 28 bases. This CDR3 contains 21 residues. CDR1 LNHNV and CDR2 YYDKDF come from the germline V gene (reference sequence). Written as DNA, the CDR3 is TGTGCCACCAGCAGAGATTATTTACCTCTCGAGGGATTGGGAAACAACTATGGCTACACCTTC. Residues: CATSRDYLPLEGLGNNYGYTF.

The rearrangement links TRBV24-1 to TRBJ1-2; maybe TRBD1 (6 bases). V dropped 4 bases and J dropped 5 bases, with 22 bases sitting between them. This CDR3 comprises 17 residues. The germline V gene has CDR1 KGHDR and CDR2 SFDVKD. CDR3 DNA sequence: TGTGCCACCAGTGACGATTGGGCCACAGGGTGGGGTTATGGCTACACCTTC. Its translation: CATSDDWATGWGYGYTF.